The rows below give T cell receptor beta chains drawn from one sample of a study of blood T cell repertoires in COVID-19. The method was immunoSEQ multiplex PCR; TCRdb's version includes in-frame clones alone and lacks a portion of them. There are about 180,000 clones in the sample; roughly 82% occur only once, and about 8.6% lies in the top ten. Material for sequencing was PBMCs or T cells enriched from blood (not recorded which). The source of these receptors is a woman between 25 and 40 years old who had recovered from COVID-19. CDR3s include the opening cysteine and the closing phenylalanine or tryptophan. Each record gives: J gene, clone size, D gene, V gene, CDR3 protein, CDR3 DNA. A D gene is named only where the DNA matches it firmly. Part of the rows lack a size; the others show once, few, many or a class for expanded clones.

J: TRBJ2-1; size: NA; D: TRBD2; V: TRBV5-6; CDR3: CASSLTSGMGRGEQFF; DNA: TGTGCCAGCAGCTTGACTAGCGGGATGGGAAGGGGTGAGCAGTTCTTC
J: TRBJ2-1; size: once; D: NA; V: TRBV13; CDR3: CASSLSQRNEQFF; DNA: TGTGCCAGCAGCTTATCGCAGCGGAACGAGCAGTTCTTC
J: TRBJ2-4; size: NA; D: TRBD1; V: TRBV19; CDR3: CASSPQSFVTGARAAAKNIQYF; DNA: TGTGCCAGTAGTCCGCAGTCGTTCGTGACAGGGGCCCGGGCGGCAGCCAAAAACATTCAGTACTTC
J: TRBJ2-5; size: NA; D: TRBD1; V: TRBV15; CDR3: CATSRGVRGGASETQYF; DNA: TGTGCCACCAGCAGAGGTGTAAGAGGGGGCGCGTCAGAGACCCAGTACTTC
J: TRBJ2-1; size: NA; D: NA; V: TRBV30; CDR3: CAWSVRVSYNEQFF; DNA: TGTGCCTGGAGTGTCAGGGTCTCCTACAATGAGCAGTTCTTC
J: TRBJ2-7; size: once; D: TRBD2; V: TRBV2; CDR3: CASRRTSGFSYEQYF; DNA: TGTGCCAGCAGGAGGACTAGCGGGTTCTCCTACGAGCAGTACTTC
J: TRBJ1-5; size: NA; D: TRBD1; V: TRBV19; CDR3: CATRGQGPLGGNQPQHF; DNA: TGTGCCACCCGCGGACAGGGTCCCTTGGGGGGCAATCAGCCCCAGCATTTT
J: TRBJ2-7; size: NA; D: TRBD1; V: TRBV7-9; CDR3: CASSPGWTGGLEQYF; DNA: TGTGCCAGCAGCCCGGGTTGGACAGGGGGGTTAGAGCAGTACTTC
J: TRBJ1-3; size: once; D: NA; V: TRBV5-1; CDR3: CASSLSPGFGNTIYF; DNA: TGCGCCAGCAGCTTGTCGCCGGGGTTTGGAAACACCATATATTTT
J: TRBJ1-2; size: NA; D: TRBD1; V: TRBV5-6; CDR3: CASSLGRGRRFGNYGYTF; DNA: TGTGCCAGCAGCTTGGGGAGGGGGCGCCGATTCGGAAACTATGGCTACACCTTC
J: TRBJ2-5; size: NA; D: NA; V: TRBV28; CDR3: CASSSIWRGPETQYF; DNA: TGTGCCAGCAGTTCGATCTGGAGGGGCCCAGAGACCCAGTACTTC
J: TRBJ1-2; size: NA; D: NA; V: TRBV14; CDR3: CASSHTTGPPGGYTF; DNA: TGTGCCAGCAGCCATACGACCGGGCCCCCGGGGGGCTACACCTTC
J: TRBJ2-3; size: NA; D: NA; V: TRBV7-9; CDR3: CASSQWTVPSTDTQYF; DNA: TGTGCCAGCAGCCAATGGACTGTCCCGAGCACAGATACGCAGTATTTT
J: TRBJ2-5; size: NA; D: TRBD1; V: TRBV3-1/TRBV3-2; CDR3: CASSQGGGWETQYF; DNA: TGTGCCAGCAGCCAAGGAGGGGGCTGGGAGACCCAGTACTTC
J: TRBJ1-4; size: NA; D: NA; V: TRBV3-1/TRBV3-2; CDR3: CASSQDTGFEGSPPNEKLFF; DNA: TGTGCCAGCAGCCAAGATACGGGGTTTGAGGGTTCCCCGCCTAATGAAAAACTGTTTTTT
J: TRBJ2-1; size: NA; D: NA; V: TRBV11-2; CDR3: CASSLEVAENNEQFF; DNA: TGTGCCAGCAGCTTAGAGGTAGCGGAGAACAATGAGCAGTTCTTC
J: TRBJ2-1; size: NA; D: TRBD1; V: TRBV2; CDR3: CASRGQGGSNEQFF; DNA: TGTGCCAGCAGGGGACAGGGGGGATCCAATGAGCAGTTCTTC
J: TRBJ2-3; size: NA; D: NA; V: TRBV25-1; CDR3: CASSESGSTDTQYF; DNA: TGTGCCAGCAGTGAATCGGGGTCCACAGATACGCAGTATTTT
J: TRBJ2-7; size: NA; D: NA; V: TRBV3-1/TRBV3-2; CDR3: CASSQVDSSYEQYF; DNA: TGTGCCAGCAGCCAAGTCGATAGCTCCTACGAGCAGTACTTC
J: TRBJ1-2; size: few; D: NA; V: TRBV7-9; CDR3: CASSLAGKWGYTF; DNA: TGTGCCAGCAGCTTAGCCGGGAAGTGGGGCTACACCTTC
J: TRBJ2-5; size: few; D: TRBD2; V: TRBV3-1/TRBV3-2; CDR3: CASGIGLAGRETQYF; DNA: TGTGCCAGCGGAATAGGGCTAGCGGGACGAGAGACCCAGTACTTC
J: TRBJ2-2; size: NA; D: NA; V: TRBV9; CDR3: CASSVGGYGELFF; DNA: TGTGCCAGCAGCGTAGGAGGGTACGGGGAGCTGTTTTTT
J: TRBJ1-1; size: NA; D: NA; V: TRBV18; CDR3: CASSPLTANTEAFF; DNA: TGTGCCAGCTCACCACTAACAGCGAACACTGAAGCTTTCTTT
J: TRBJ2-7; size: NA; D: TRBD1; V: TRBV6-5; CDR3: CASSGQGESGYEQYF; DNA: TGTGCCAGCAGCGGACAGGGGGAGTCCGGCTACGAGCAGTACTTC
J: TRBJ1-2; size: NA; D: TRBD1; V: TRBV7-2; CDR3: CASSVPPRGYGYTF; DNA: TGTGCCAGCAGCGTCCCCCCCAGGGGGTACGGCTACACCTTC
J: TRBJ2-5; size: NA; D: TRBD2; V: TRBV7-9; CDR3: CASSSPLAGKETQYF; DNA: TGTGCCAGCAGCAGCCCCCTAGCGGGAAAAGAGACCCAGTACTTC
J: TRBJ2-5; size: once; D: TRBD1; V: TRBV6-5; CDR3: CASSPFGTGLQTQYF; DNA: TGTGCCAGCAGTCCTTTCGGGACAGGGCTACAGACCCAGTACTTC
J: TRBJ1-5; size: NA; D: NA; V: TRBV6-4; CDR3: CASSNFRMAGRFNNQPQHF; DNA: TGTGCCAGCAGTAACTTTAGGATGGCGGGTCGGTTTAATAATCAGCCCCAGCATTTT
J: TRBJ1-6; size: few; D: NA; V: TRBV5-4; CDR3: CASSPNRALRGSPLHF; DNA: TGTGCCAGCAGCCCCAACCGGGCGCTCCGGGGTTCACCCCTCCACTTT
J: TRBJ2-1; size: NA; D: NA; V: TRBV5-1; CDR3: CASSLGGRSYNEQFF; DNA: TGCGCCAGCAGCTTGGGCGGCCGCTCCTACAATGAGCAGTTCTTC
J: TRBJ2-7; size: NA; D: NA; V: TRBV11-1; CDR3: CASSLALAQLYEQYF; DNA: TGTGCCAGCAGCTTAGCGTTAGCACAACTTTACGAGCAGTACTTC
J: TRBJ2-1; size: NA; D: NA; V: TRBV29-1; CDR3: CSVEDPARSYNEQFF; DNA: TGCAGCGTTGAAGATCCCGCTAGAAGCTACAATGAGCAGTTCTTC
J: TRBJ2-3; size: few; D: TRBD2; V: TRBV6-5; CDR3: CASRLSGRATDTQYF; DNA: TGTGCCAGCAGACTTAGCGGGAGGGCCACAGATACGCAGTATTTT
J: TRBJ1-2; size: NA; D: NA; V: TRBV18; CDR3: CASSPPSGQNYGYTF; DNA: TGTGCCAGCTCACCACCATCAGGACAAAACTATGGCTACACCTTC
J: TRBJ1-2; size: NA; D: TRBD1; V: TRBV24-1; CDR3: CATSGTDRGSGYTF; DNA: TGTGCCACCAGTGGCACGGACAGGGGTTCTGGCTACACCTTC
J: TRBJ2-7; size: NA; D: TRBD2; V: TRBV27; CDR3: CASSSGLADYEQYF; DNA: TGTGCCAGCAGTTCGGGACTAGCTGACTACGAGCAGTACTTC
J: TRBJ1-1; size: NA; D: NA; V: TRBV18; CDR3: CASSPAQGWDTEAFF; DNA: TGTGCCAGCTCACCAGCCCAGGGTTGGGACACTGAAGCTTTCTTT
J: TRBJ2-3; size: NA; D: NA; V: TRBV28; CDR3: CASRPGLIFLEGIFSDTQYF; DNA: TGTGCCAGCAGACCTGGGTTAATCTTTCTGGAGGGGATATTTTCAGATACGCAGTATTTT
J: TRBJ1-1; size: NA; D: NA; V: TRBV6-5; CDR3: CASSLTGGAEAFF; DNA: TGTGCCAGCAGCTTAACAGGAGGGGCTGAAGCTTTCTTT
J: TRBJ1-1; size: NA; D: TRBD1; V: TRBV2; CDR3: CASSIQGRRSTEAFF; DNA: TGTGCCAGCAGTATACAGGGGAGGCGGAGCACTGAAGCTTTCTTT
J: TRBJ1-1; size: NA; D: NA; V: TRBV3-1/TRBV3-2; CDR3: CASSLSWEKQNNGVTEAFF; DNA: TGTGCCAGCAGCCTAAGTTGGGAGAAGCAAAATAATGGGGTCACTGAAGCTTTCTTT
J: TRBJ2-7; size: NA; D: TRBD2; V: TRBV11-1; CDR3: CASSPELAGGKYEQYF; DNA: TGTGCCAGCAGCCCCGAACTAGCGGGAGGCAAGTACGAGCAGTACTTC
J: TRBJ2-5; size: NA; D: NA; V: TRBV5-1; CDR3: CASSSPQETQYF; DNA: TGCGCCAGCAGCTCTCCCCAAGAGACCCAGTACTTC
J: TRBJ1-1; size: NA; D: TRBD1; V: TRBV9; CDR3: CASSNRDSEAFF; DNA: TGTGCCAGCAGCAACCGGGACAGTGAAGCTTTCTTT
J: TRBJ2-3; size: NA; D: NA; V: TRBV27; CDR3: CASSSSGTDTQYF; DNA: TGTGCCAGCAGTTCGTCAGGCACAGATACGCAGTATTTT
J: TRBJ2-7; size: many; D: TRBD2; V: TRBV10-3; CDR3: CAISDYGTGLATYEQYF; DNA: TGTGCCATCAGTGATTATGGTACTGGACTAGCGACCTACGAGCAGTACTTC
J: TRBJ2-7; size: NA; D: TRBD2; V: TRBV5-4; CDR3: CASSPTAGNSYEQYF; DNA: TGTGCCAGCAGCCCGACAGCGGGGAACTCCTACGAGCAGTACTTC
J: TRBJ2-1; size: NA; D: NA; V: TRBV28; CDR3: CASSLDSPSEQFF; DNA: TGTGCCAGCAGTTTAGACAGTCCCAGTGAGCAGTTCTTC
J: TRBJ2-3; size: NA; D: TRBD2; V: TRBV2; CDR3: CASSANSGSTDTQYF; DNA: TGTGCCAGCAGTGCGAATAGCGGGAGCACAGATACGCAGTATTTT
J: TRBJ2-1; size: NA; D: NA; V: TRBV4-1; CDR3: CASSQDIFSATALIGGFF; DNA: TGCGCCAGCAGCCAAGATATATTTTCAGCTACAGCCCTTATAGGGGGATTCTTC
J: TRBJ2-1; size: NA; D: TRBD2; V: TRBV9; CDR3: CASSVDLFRLAGSNEQFF; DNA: TGTGCCAGCAGCGTAGACCTTTTTCGACTAGCGGGCTCCAATGAGCAGTTCTTC
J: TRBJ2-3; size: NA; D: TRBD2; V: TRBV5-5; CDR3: CASSLVLAGGVPDTQYF; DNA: TGTGCCAGCAGCTTGGTATTAGCGGGGGGCGTTCCGGATACGCAGTATTTT